Listed here are 12 T cell receptor beta chains from one sample, sequenced in a study of identical twins. TCRdb independently ran MiXCR on the 5' RACE reads; one entry per CDR3 protein. This sample has 600,000 to 850,000 distinct CDR3 sequences, with about 20% found just once. These data also featured in a second study, about T cells expressing NK-cell markers.

The material sequenced was PBMCs. These receptors were taken from a woman under 30 in good health.

This clonotype came up a few times. The V and J genes are TRBV20-1 and TRBJ2-3; TRBD2 aligns across 9 bases. V shed 6 bases and J 1 base; nucleotides not matched to a gene: 14. The CDR3 sequence is 17 residues long. Germline CDR1 is DFQATT and CDR2 is SNEGSKA (reference sequence). In DNA, the CDR3 is TGCAGTGCCCTCTTTAGCGGGGGCCTTTCTGGCACAGATACGCAGTATTTT. It specifies CSALFSGGLSGTDTQYF.

This clonotype was detected only a few times. The chain couples TRBV20-1 to TRBJ2-7; 8 bases line up with TRBD2. Germline V lookup: CDR1 DFQATT, CDR2 SNEGSKA (reference sequence). With V trimmed by 3 bases and J by 6 bases, 22 bases remained unmatched. CDR3 length: 18 amino acids. The CDR3 DNA sequence: TGCAGTGCTAGTGCTGAGCGGGGGTTAAGTTCGGGTACACGCGAGCAGTACTTC. Its translation is CSASAERGLSSGTREQYF.

The chain has TRBV7-9 and TRBJ1-4; D uncertain. The CDR3 contains 17 residues. Deletions cut 5 bases from V and 4 bases from J, with 20 bases between. The germline V gene has CDR1 SEHNR and CDR2 FQNEAQ (reference sequence). CDR3 in DNA: TGTGCCAGCAGCCCCCCCTTAGTGGGCCCTTTTAATGAAAAACTGTTTTTT. Translation gives CASSPPLVGPFNEKLFF.

This chain links TRBV12-3 or TRBV12-4 with TRBJ1-6, with 10 bases identical to TRBD1. V dropped 8 bases and J dropped 9; count of bases not matched to a gene: 7. This CDR3 spans 14 amino acids. CDR3 sequence: CASRDRGSVSPLHF. The CDR3, as DNA: TGTGCCAGCCGGGACAGGGGCTCAGTTTCACCCCTCCACTTT.

The chain is built from TRBV20-1 and TRBJ2-5; 10 positions agree with TRBD1. V dropped 6 bases and J dropped 6; count of bases not matched to a gene: 10. Looked up from germline, CDR1 is DFQATT and CDR2 is SNEGSKA (reference sequence). The CDR3 is 14 residues long. The CDR3 here is CSANRDRGSKTQYF. For the CDR3, the DNA is TGCAGTGCAAACCGGGACAGGGGATCGAAGACCCAGTACTTC.

This chain connects TRBV27 to TRBJ1-4, with D perhaps matching TRBD1 (5 bases). Trimming took off 6 bases at V and 5 bases at J, with 13 bases between the two ends. The CDR3 consists of 14 residues. CDR1 is MNHEY and CDR2 is SMNVEV in the germline V gene (reference sequence). This CDR3 reads CASSPRGGNEKLFF. The CDR3 DNA reads TGTGCCAGCAGCCCCCGCGGGGGGAATGAAAAACTGTTTTTT.

This clonotype was observed a few times. J is TRBJ2-2 and V is TRBV20-1, with 12 bases that match TRBD2. This CDR3 has 16 residues. V was pared by 5 bases and J by 3 bases, with 7 bases of the junction left unmatched. CDR1 and CDR2 from the germline V gene are DFQATT and SNEGSKA (reference sequence). In DNA, the CDR3 is TGCAGTGCTCGACCCCTAGCGGGAGGGCACACCGGGGAGCTGTTTTTT. It codes for CSARPLAGGHTGELFF.

This clonotype was found a few times. The gene calls are TRBV20-1 and TRBJ2-3, with no clear D. Germline assignment: CDR1 DFQATT and CDR2 SNEGSKA (reference sequence). The germline V and J ends were trimmed by 6 bases and 5 bases, with 18 bases remaining between them. The CDR3 consists of 14 residues. Here the CDR3 DNA reads TGCAGTGCGCGCACCCTGGAGCCAGGAGATACGCAGTATTTT. This sequence encodes CSARTLEPGDTQYF.

A few counts support this clonotype. The V and J genes are TRBV5-1 and TRBJ2-7; D is unresolved. This CDR3 comprises 14 residues. The germline V gene has CDR1 SGHRS and CDR2 YFSETQ. The germline V and J ends were trimmed by 0 bases and 3 bases, with 10 bases remaining between them. The CDR3 reads CASSLASDGYEQYF. As DNA, the CDR3 is TGCGCCAGCAGCTTGGCCTCGGACGGCTACGAGCAGTACTTC.

This clonotype was detected only a few times. The chain uses TRBV20-1 and TRBJ2-1; 9 bases align to TRBD2. Trimming removed 6 bases from V and 4 bases from J; junction bases left unmatched: 16. The CDR3 runs 17 residues. Germline V gene sequence: CDR1 DFQATT, CDR2 SNEGSKA (reference sequence). Here the CDR3 DNA reads TGCAGTGCCCCATTATACGTAGCGGGGGTGGGGTACAATGAGCAGTTCTTC. Translating gives CSAPLYVAGVGYNEQFF.

The V call is TRBV5-1, the J call TRBJ2-6; 7 positions agree with TRBD1. Germline CDR1 SGHRS, CDR2 YFSETQ. The CDR3 is 19 residues long. J lost 0 bases, V lost 0 bases, and 9 bases had no gene match. The CDR3 sequence: CASSLARTGFSSGANVLTF. The CDR3 coding sequence is TGCGCCAGCAGCTTGGCACGGACAGGTTTCTCCTCTGGGGCCAACGTCCTGACTTTC.

V and J are TRBV6-2 or TRBV6-3 and TRBJ2-3; 15 nucleotides line up with TRBD2. This CDR3 spans 19 amino acids. Germline assignment: CDR1 MNHEY and CDR2 SVGEGT. V was clipped by 0 bases and J by 5 bases; unmatched bases: 9. The CDR3 sequence: CASSYSRTSGRAAVDTQYF. CDR3 bases: TGTGCCAGCAGTTACTCCCGGACTAGCGGGAGGGCCGCGGTAGATACGCAGTATTTT.